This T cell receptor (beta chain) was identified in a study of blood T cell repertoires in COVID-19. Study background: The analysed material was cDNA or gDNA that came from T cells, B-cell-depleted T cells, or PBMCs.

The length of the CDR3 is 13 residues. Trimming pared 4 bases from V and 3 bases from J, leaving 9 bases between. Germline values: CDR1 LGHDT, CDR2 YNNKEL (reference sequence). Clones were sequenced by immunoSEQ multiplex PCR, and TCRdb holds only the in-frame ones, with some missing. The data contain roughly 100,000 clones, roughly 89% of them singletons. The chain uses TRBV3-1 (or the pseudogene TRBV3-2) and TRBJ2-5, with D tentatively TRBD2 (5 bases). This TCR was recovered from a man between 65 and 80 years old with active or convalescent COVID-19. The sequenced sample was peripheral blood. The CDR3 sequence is CASSRTREETQYF. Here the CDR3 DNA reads TGTGCCAGCAGCCGAACTAGAGAAGAGACCCAGTACTTC.